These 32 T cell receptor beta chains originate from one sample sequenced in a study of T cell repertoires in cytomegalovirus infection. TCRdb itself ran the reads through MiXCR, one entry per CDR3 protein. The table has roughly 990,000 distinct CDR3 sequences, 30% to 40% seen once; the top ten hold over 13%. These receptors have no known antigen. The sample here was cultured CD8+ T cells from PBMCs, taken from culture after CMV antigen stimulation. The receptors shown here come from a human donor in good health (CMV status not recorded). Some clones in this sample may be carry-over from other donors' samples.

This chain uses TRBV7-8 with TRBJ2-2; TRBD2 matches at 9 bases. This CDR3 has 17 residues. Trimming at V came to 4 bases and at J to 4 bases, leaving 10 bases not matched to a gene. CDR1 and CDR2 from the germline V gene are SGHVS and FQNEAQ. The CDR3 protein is CASSSTSGGFGTGELFF. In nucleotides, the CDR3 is TGTGCCAGCAGCTCGACTAGCGGCGGTTTTGGCACCGGGGAGCTGTTTTTT.

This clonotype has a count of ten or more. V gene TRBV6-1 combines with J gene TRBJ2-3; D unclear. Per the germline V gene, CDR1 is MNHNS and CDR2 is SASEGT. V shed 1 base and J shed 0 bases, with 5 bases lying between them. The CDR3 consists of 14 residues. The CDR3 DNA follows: TGTGCCAGCAGTGAAGTGTCAAGCACAGATACGCAGTATTTT. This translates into CASSEVSSTDTQYF.

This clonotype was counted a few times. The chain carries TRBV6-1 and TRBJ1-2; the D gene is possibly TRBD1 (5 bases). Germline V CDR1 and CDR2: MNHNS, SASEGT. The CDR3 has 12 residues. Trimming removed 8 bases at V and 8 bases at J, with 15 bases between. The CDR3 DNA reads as TGTGCCAGCGGTCGGGGGACGGGGGGCTACACCTTC. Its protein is CASGRGTGGYTF.

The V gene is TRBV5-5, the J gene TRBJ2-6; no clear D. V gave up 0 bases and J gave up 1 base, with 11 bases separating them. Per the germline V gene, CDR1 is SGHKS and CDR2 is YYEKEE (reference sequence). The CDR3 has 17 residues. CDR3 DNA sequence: TGTGCCAGCAGCTTGGTACCTGGGGAATCTGGGGCCAACGTCCTGACTTTC. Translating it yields CASSLVPGESGANVLTF.

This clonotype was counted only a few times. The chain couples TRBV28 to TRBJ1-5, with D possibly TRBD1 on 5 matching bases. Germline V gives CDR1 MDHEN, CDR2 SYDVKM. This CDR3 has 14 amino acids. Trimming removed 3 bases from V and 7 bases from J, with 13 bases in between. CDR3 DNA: TGTGCCAGCAGTTTGGTCTCAGGGATCCAGCCCCAGCATTTT. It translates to CASSLVSGIQPQHF.

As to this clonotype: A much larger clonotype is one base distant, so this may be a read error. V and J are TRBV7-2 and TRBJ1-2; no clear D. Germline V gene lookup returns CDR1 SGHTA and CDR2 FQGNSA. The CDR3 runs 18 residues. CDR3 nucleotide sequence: TGTGTCAGCAGCCCCCTCCTGGGTGGATTCCCTTCCTCGTATGGCTACACCTTC. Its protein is CVSSPLLGGFPSSYGYTF.

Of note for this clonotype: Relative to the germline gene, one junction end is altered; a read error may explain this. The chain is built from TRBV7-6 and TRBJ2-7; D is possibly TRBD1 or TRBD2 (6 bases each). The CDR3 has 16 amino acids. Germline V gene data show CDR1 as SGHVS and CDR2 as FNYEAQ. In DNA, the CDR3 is TGTACCAGCAGCCTCGAGGCTGGAGGGGGCTCCTACGAGCAGTACTTC. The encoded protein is CTSSLEAGGGSYEQYF.

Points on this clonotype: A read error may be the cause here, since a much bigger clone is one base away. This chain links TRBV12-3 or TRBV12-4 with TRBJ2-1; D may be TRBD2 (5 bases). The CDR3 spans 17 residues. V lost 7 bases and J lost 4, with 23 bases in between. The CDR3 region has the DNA TGTGCCAGCAAACATCCCGCCGGGATAGGGAATTACAATGAGCAGTTCTTC. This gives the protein CASKHPAGIGNYNEQFF.

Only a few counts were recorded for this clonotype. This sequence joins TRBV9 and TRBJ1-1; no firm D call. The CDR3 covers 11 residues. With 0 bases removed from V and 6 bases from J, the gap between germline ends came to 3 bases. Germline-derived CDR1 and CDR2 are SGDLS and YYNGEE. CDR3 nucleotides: TGTGCCAGCAGCGTAGTTTCTGAAGCTTTCTTT. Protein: CASSVVSEAFF.

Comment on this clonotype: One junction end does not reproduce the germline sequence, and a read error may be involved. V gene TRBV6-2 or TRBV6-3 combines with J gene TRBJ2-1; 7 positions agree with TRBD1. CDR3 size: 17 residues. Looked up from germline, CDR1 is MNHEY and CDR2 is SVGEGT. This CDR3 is CASSYLQTGEIVNKQFF. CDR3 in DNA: TGTGCCAGCAGTTACTTACAAACAGGGGAAATTGTCAATAAGCAGTTCTTC.

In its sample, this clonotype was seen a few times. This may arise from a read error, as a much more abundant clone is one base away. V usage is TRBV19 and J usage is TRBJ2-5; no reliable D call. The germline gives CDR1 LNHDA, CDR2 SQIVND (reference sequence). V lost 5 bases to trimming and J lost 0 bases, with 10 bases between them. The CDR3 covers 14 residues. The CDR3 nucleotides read TGTGCCAGTAGTTCCCAGGACCACCAAGAGACCCAGTACTTC. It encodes CASSSQDHQETQYF.

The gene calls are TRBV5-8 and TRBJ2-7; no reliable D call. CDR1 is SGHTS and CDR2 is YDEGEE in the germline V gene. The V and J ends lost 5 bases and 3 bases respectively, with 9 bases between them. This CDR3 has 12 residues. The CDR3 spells CASRPIGYEQYV. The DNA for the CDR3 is TGTGCCAGCAGGCCCATCGGCTACGAGCAGTACGTC.

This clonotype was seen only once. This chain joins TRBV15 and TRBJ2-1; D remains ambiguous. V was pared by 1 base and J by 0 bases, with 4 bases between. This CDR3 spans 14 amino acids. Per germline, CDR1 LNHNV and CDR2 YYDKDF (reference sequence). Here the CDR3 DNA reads TGTGCCACCAGCAGAGGACTCTCCTACAATGAGCAGTTCTTC. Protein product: CATSRGLSYNEQFF.

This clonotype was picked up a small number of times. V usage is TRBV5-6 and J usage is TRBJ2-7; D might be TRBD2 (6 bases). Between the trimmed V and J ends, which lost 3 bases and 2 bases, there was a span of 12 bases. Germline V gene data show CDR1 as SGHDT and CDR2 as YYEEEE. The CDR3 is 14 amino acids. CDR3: CASSWRVSTYEQYF. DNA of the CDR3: TGTGCCAGCAGCTGGAGGGTGTCTACCTACGAGCAGTACTTC.

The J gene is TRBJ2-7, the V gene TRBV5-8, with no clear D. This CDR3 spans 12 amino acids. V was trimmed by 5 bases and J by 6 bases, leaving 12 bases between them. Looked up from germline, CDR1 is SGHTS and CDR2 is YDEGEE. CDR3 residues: CASSDPRVEQYF. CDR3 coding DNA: TGTGCCAGCAGTGATCCACGGGTCGAGCAGTACTTC.

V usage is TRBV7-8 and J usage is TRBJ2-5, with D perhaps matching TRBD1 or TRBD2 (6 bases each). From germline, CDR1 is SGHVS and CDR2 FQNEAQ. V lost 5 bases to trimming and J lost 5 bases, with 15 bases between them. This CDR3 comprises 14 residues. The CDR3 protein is CASSTGWAGETQYF. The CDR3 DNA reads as TGTGCCAGCAGCACAGGGTGGGCGGGGGAGACCCAGTACTTC.

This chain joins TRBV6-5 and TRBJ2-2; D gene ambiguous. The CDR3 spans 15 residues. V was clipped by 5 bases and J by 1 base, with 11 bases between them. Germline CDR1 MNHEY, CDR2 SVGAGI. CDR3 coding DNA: TGTGCCAGCAGTCCAGCATGGGTGAACACCGGGGAGCTGTTTTTT. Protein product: CASSPAWVNTGELFF.

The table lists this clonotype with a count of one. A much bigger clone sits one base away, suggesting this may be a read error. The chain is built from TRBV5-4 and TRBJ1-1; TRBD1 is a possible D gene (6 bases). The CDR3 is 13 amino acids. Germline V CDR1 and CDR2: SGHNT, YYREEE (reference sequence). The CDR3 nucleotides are TGTGCCAGCAACTTGGAGGGGGACACTGAAGCTTTCTTT. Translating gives CASNLEGDTEAFF.

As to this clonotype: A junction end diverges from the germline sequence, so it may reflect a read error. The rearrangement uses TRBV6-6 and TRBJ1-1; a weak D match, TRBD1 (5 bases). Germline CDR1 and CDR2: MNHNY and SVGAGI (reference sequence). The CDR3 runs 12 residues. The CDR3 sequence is CTSSVVGPEAFF. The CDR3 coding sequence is TGTACCAGCAGCGTCGTGGGGCCTGAAGCTTTCTTT.

The CDR3 region is CAIADNQKNYGYTF. CDR3 sequence (DNA): TGTGCCATCGCGGACAACCAAAAGAACTATGGCTACACCTTC. The genes are TRBV10-3 and TRBJ1-2; D possibly corresponds to TRBD1 (5 bases). This CDR3 is built from 14 residues. The ends were cut back, 8 bases at V and 2 bases at J, with 15 bases in the middle. In germline, CDR1 is ENHRY, CDR2 SYGVKD.

In DNA form, the CDR3 reads TGCAGTGCTAGAGGCCTAGCGGGGCCCGTAGGGAATGAGCAGTTCTTC. This encodes CSARGLAGPVGNEQFF. The chain is built from TRBV20-1 and TRBJ2-1; 9 positions agree with TRBD2. J lost 7 bases, V lost 1 base, and 11 bases had no gene match. CDR1 and CDR2 from the germline V gene are DFQATT and SNEGSKA (reference sequence). This CDR3 contains 16 residues.

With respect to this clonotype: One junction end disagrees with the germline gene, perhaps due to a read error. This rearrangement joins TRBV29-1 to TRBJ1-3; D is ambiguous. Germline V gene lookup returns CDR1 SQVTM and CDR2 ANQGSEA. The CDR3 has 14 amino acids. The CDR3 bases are TGCAGCGTTGAAGATTGGGCGGCTGGAAACTCCATATATTTT. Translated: CSVEDWAAGNSIYF.

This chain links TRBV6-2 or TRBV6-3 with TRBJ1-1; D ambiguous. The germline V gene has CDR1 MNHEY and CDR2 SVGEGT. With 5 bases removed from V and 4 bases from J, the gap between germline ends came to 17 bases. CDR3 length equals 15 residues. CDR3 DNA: TGTGCCAGCAGTCGTCCCCCCGGGGTGATCACTGAAGCTTTCTTT. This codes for CASSRPPGVITEAFF.

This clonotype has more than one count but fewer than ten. The DNA of the CDR3 is TGTGCCAGCAGTGAATTTCCGGTGGGGGCGGCTAATGAAAAACTGTTTTTT. This sequence encodes CASSEFPVGAANEKLFF. The V call is TRBV6-1, the J call TRBJ1-4; tentatively, D is TRBD1 (6 bases). The CDR3 is 17 amino acids. The V end was cut by 2 bases, the J end by 3 bases, with 16 bases between. The germline V gene encodes CDR1 MNHNS and CDR2 SASEGT.

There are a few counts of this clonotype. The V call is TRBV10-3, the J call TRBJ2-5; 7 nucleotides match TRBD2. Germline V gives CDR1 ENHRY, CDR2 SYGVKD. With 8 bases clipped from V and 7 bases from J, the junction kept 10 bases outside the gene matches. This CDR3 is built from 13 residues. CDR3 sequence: CAILAAREGTQYF. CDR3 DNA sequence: TGTGCCATCCTTGCGGCCAGGGAGGGGACCCAGTACTTC.

The CDR3 bases are TGTGCCAGCAGTCTCTCCCCTATGAATGAGCAGTTCTTC. It codes for CASSLSPMNEQFF. V usage is TRBV27 and J usage is TRBJ2-1; no clear D gene. The V gene lost 5 bases and the J gene lost 7 bases, with 12 bases spanning the gap. The CDR3 is 13 residues long. Germline assignment: CDR1 MNHEY and CDR2 SMNVEV (reference sequence).

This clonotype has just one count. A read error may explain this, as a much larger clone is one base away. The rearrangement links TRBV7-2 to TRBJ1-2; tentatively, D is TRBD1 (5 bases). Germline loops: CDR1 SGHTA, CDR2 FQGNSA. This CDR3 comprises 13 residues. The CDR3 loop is CVSRGSANYGYTF. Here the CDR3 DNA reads TGTGTCAGTCGGGGCAGCGCTAACTATGGCTACACCTTC.

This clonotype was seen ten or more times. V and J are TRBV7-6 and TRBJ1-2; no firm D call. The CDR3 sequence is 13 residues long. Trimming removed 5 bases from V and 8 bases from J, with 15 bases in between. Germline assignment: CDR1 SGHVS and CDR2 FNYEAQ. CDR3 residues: CASSPLGRVGYTF. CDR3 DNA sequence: TGTGCCAGCAGCCCCCTGGGTAGGGTCGGCTACACCTTC.

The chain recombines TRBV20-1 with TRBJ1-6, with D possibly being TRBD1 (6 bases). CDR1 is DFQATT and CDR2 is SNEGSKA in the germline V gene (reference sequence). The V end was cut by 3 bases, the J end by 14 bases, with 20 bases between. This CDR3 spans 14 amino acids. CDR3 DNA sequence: TGCAGTGCTAGGGACAGAAAGCCTAGGATCACCCTCCACTTT. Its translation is CSARDRKPRITLHF.

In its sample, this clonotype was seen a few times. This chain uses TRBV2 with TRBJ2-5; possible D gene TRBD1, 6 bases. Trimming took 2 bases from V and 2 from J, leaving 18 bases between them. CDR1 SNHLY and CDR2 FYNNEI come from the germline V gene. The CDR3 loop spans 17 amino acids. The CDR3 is CASSERLAGQTQETQYF. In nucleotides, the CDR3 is TGTGCCAGCAGTGAAAGGTTGGCCGGACAGACGCAAGAGACCCAGTACTTC. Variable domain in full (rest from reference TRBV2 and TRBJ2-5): EPEVTQTPSHQVTQMGQEVILRCVPISNHLYFYWYRQILGQKVEFLVSFYNNEISEKSEIFDDQFSVERPDGSNFTLKIRSTKLEDSAMYFCASSERLAGQTQETQYFGPGTRLLVL.

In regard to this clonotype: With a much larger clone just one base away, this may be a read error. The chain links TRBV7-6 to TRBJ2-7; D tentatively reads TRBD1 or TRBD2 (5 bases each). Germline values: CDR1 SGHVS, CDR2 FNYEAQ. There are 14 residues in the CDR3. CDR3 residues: CANSLKGERYEQYF. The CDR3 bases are TGTGCCAACAGCTTAAAAGGGGAGAGGTACGAGCAGTACTTC.

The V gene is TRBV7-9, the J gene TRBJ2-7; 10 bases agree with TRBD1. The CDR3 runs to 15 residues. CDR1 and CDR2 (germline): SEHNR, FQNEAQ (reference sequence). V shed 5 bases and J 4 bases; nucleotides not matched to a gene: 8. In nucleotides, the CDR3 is TGTGCCAGCAGCCCGACGACAGGGGGCGAGTACGAGCAGTACTTC. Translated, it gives CASSPTTGGEYEQYF.